The 24 T cell receptor beta chains given below trace back to one sample, sequenced in a study of lung T cells in sarcoidosis with Löfgren's syndrome. Via MiXCR, TCRdb re-called the reads, giving one row per CDR3 protein. This sample has around 1,100 distinct CDR3 sequences, with about 28% found just once. The sequenced sample was CD4+ T cells from PBMCs. These receptors all stem from a human donor with sarcoidosis (Löfgren's syndrome or another form), or a control subject (not recorded which).

By frequency in the sample, this clonotype is large. The rearrangement uses TRBV28 and TRBJ1-1; TRBD1 might be the D (5 bases). Germline V gene data show CDR1 as MDHEN and CDR2 as SYDVKM. V was cut by 5 bases and J by 6 bases, with 13 bases left in between. The CDR3 spans 13 residues. CDR3 in DNA: TGTGCCAGCAGTCGTTCAGGGTTGGCTGAAGCTTTCTTT. Translation: CASSRSGLAEAFF.

This clonotype is large. The chain carries TRBV4-1 and TRBJ1-1, with TRBD1 identical over 7 bases. The CDR3 length is 14 residues. J lost 2 bases, V lost 2 bases, and 2 bases had no gene match. Germline V gene sequence: CDR1 MGHRA, CDR2 YSYEKL. The DNA of the CDR3 is TGCGCCAGCAGCCAACCAGGGGGAAACACTGAAGCTTTCTTT. It yields the protein CASSQPGGNTEAFF.

By frequency in the sample, this clonotype is large. CDR3 nucleotide sequence: TGCAGTGCTAGTGAATCAACAGGGGGCGCGTTCGATGGCTACACCTTC. As protein: CSASESTGGAFDGYTF. The chain couples TRBV20-1 to TRBJ1-2; 9 bases align to TRBD1. This CDR3 has 16 amino acids. From germline, CDR1 is DFQATT and CDR2 SNEGSKA (reference sequence). J lost 6 bases, V lost 3 bases, and 14 bases had no gene match.

This clonotype was detected once. At one boundary the junction diverges from the germline segment, which might be a read error. The V call is TRBV7-2, the J call TRBJ2-5; D uncertain. CDR1 is SGHTA and CDR2 is FQGNSA in the germline V gene. CDR3 length: 14 residues. The CDR3, as DNA: TGTGCCAGCAGCTCAAGCCGGATCCAAGAGACCCGGTACTTC. Translating it yields CASSSSRIQETRYF.

By sample share, this clonotype is medium-sized. The chain combines TRBV28 with TRBJ2-1; D unresolved. Germline V gives CDR1 MDHEN, CDR2 SYDVKM. V lost 6 bases, J lost 4 bases, and 4 bases lay in between. The CDR3 runs to 11 residues. CDR3 in amino acids: CASRSYNEQFF. The DNA for the CDR3 is TGTGCCAGCAGATCTTACAATGAGCAGTTCTTC.

For this clonotype: The conserved closing phenylalanine or tryptophan is absent in this CDR3, likely reflecting a read error. The CDR3: CASSQDGNSQPQHS. In DNA, the CDR3 is TGCGCCAGCAGTCAAGACGGAAACAGTCAGCCCCAGCATTCT. The J gene is TRBJ1-5, the V gene TRBV5-1, with D unresolved. The CDR3 is 14 residues long. The germline V gene encodes CDR1 SGHRS and CDR2 YFSETQ. The V and J ends lost 5 bases and 6 bases respectively, with 15 bases between them.

This clonotype is judged medium-sized. The rearrangement links TRBV19 to TRBJ2-5, with TRBD2 matching 8 bases. The CDR3 contains 15 residues. V lost 4 bases to trimming and J lost 4 bases; unmatched junction nucleotides: 8. Germline loops: CDR1 LNHDA, CDR2 SQIVND (reference sequence). The CDR3 protein is CASSTRSSGPETQYF. CDR3 bases: TGTGCCAGTAGTACTCGATCTAGCGGGCCAGAGACCCAGTACTTC.

About this clonotype itself: Because it lacks the conserved phenylalanine or tryptophan at the end, this CDR3 is likely a read error. The chain is built from TRBV20-1 and TRBJ2-5, with 10 bases lining up with TRBD1. The trim removed 6 bases at V and 6 bases at J, leaving 7 bases unmatched. The CDR3 totals 13 residues. Germline CDR1 and CDR2: DFQATT and SNEGSKA (reference sequence). The CDR3 DNA reads TGCAGTGCCCTGGACAGGGGGGAGAAGACCCAGTACCTC. The encoded protein is CSALDRGEKTQYL.

This clonotype is judged medium-sized. The chain combines TRBV29-1 with TRBJ2-7, with 7 bases identical to TRBD1. Germline values: CDR1 SQVTM, CDR2 ANQGSEA. V lost 7 bases to trimming and J lost 5 bases; unmatched junction nucleotides: 11. This CDR3 has 13 amino acids. CDR3 DNA: TGCAGCGCCCCCGACAGGGTACACAACGAGCAGTACTTC. It is translated as CSAPDRVHNEQYF.

Judged by abundance, this clonotype is medium-sized. A read error may be the cause here, since a much bigger clone is one base away. The chain carries TRBV29-1 and TRBJ1-3; D uncertain. Germline values: CDR1 SQVTM, CDR2 ANQGSEA. The CDR3 length is 12 residues. CDR3 loop: CSVGKNGNTMYF. CDR3 DNA sequence: TGCAGCGTTGGGAAGAATGGAAACACCATGTATTTT.

By share, this clonotype ranks as large (0.1 to 1%). This chain connects TRBV4-1 to TRBJ2-3; the D gene could be TRBD1 or TRBD2 (7 bases each). The CDR3 contains 16 residues. V was clipped by 0 bases and J by 4 bases, with 14 bases between them. The germline V gene encodes CDR1 MGHRA and CDR2 YSYEKL. The CDR3 DNA follows: TGCGCCAGCAGCCAAGAGCAGGGGGGGTTCGCAGATACGCAGTATTTT. This encodes CASSQEQGGFADTQYF.

In regard to this clonotype: The CDR3 end shows no conserved phenylalanine or tryptophan, and so a read error is likely. It is unclear where the CDR3 begins or ends on the DNA, so no DNA is shown, and the CDR3 is as TCRdb lists it. The chain couples TRBV10-3 to TRBJ1-1. Germline V gene data show CDR1 as ENHRY and CDR2 as SYGVKD. The length of the CDR3 is 15 amino acids, counting both ends. The CDR3: CAISESRVVNTEASS.

In regard to this clonotype: One end of the junction does not line up with germline, which may come from a read error. The V call is TRBV20-1, the J call TRBJ2-1, with D maybe TRBD1 (5 bases). The CDR3 is 13 residues long. Looked up from germline, CDR1 is DFQATT and CDR2 is SNEGSKA (reference sequence). In DNA, the CDR3 is TGCAGTGCTAGAGAGCAGGGCAGTAATGGGCAGTTCTTC. Its translation is CSAREQGSNGQFF.

By sample fraction, this clonotype is medium-sized. The J gene is TRBJ2-5, the V gene TRBV28, with D possibly TRBD2 on 5 matching bases. There are 15 residues in the CDR3. The V gene's germline CDR1 is MDHEN and CDR2 SYDVKM. V dropped 7 bases and J dropped 2 bases, with 17 bases sitting between them. Written as DNA, the CDR3 is TGTGCCAGCAATCTTTTTTCGGGATCTCAAGAGACCCAGTACTTC. This gives the protein CASNLFSGSQETQYF.

Sample share makes this clonotype large. The chain carries TRBV7-9 and TRBJ1-5; D remains ambiguous. CDR1 is SEHNR and CDR2 is FQNEAQ in the germline V gene (reference sequence). With 2 bases removed from V and 7 bases from J, the gap between germline ends came to 9 bases. The length of the CDR3 is 13 residues. CDR3 sequence (DNA): TGTGCCAGCAGCTTAAGTGAGAAACAGCCCCAGCATTTT. This gives the protein CASSLSEKQPQHF.

This clonotype is labeled as medium-sized (0.01 to 0.1%). The chain employs TRBV3-1 and TRBJ2-1, with unresolved D. CDR1 LGHDT and CDR2 YNNKEL come from the germline V gene (reference sequence). V was clipped by 2 bases and J by 8 bases, with 4 bases between them. The CDR3 has 11 amino acids. CDR3 sequence reads: CASSQRDEQFF. The CDR3 coding sequence is TGTGCCAGCAGCCAAAGAGATGAGCAGTTCTTC.

In its sample, this clonotype ranks as large. The rearrangement links TRBV10-3 to TRBJ1-5; TRBD1 might be the D (5 bases). The V end lost 0 bases, the J end lost 0 bases, and 9 bases lay between the germline ends. The CDR3 is 16 residues long. CDR1 ENHRY and CDR2 SYGVKD come from the germline V gene. The CDR3 coding sequence is TGTGCCATCAGTGAGTCGGGGAGGGGTAGCAATCAGCCCCAGCATTTT. Translating it yields CAISESGRGSNQPQHF.

This clonotype is large by share. The chain is built from TRBV12-3 or TRBV12-4 and TRBJ1-5; tentatively, D is TRBD1 (5 bases). The CDR3 extends over 14 amino acids. Trimming took off 5 bases at V and 0 bases at J, with 8 bases between the two ends. The CDR3 DNA sequence: TGTGCCAGCAGTGGGGGGAATAGCAATCAGCCCCAGCATTTT. This sequence encodes CASSGGNSNQPQHF.

By proportion, this clonotype is medium-sized. CDR3 sequence: CSARDPGRGYEQYF. DNA for the CDR3: TGCAGTGCTAGAGATCCTGGACGGGGGTACGAGCAGTACTTC. V is TRBV20-1 and J is TRBJ2-7; perhaps TRBD2 as D (6 bases). Looked up from germline, CDR1 is DFQATT and CDR2 is SNEGSKA (reference sequence). Trimming cost V 0 bases and J 4 bases, with 13 bases left between them. CDR3 length: 14 amino acids.

A note on this clonotype: Lacking the conserved final phenylalanine or tryptophan, this CDR3 likely reflects a read error. The chain couples TRBV5-1 to TRBJ1-1; D is uncertain. Germline V lookup: CDR1 SGHRS, CDR2 YFSETQ. The CDR3 consists of 12 residues. The V and J ends lost 3 bases and 6 bases respectively, with 9 bases between them. The CDR3 DNA reads as TGCGCCAGCAGCTCCAGTAACGCTGAAGCTTTCCTT. Its protein is CASSSSNAEAFL.

This clonotype is termed large. The gene calls are TRBV5-1 and TRBJ2-3; the D gene is possibly TRBD2 (5 bases). Trimming took 4 bases from V and 8 from J, leaving 14 bases between them. In germline, CDR1 is SGHRS, CDR2 YFSETQ. This CDR3 spans 13 amino acids. DNA of the CDR3: TGCGCCAGCAGCCTGGAGGAGTGGGGTACGCAGTATTTT. It codes for CASSLEEWGTQYF.

This clonotype is medium-sized within its sample. This chain uses TRBV7-8 with TRBJ1-2, with 7 bases that match TRBD1. With 1 base clipped from V and 6 bases from J, the junction kept 2 bases outside the gene matches. Germline lookup yields CDR1 SGHVS and CDR2 FQNEAQ. The CDR3 is 13 amino acids. This CDR3 reads CASSLGQGNGYTF. The CDR3 coding sequence is TGTGCCAGCAGCTTAGGACAGGGCAATGGCTACACCTTC. Drawing the rest from reference TRBV7-8 and TRBJ1-2, the complete variable domain is GAGVSQSPRYKVAKRGQDVALRCDPISGHVSLFWYQQALGQGPEFLTYFQNEAQLDKSGLPSDRFFAERPEGSVSTLKIQRTQQEDSAVYLCASSLGQGNGYTFGSGTRLTVV.

The chain has TRBV28 and TRBJ1-4, with D possibly TRBD1 on 6 matching bases. The germline V and J ends were trimmed by 6 bases and 10 bases, with 15 bases remaining between them. This CDR3 comprises 13 residues. CDR1 and CDR2 from the germline V gene are MDHEN and SYDVKM. The CDR3 coding sequence is TGTGCCAGCAGGACAGGCCCAAAAGCAAAACTGTTTTTT. It yields the protein CASRTGPKAKLFF.

A word on this clonotype: One end of the junction fails to match germline, which may point to a read error. The rearrangement joins TRBV28 to TRBJ2-1, with no clear D. The CDR3 is 12 residues long. The germline V gene encodes CDR1 MDHEN and CDR2 SYDVKM. DNA for the CDR3: TGTGCCGGCAGTACCCTAGGAAATGAGCAGTTCTTT. Translation gives CAGSTLGNEQFF.